The T cell receptor (beta chain) described here comes from a study of beta chain features in type 1 diabetes. Every isolated RNA sample was fully reverse transcribed, so sequencing captured expressed TCRB transcripts. Some clones are missing from TCRdb's copy, which holds only in-frame ones; the method was immunoSEQ multiplex PCR. This sample has about 740,000 clones, with about an eighth found just once. The V gene's germline CDR1 is SGHVS and CDR2 FNYEAQ. V lost 1 base to trimming and J lost 2 bases, with 31 bases between them. The CDR3 covers 22 residues. This clone was detected only a few times. Its antigen is undetermined. Study-level points and caveats: When Type 1 diabetes patients were examined, their TCRB CDR3s proved moderately but significantly shorter in all four CD4+ subsets.

The sequence came from a man aged 18 to 30 with type 1 diabetes. The V and J genes are TRBV7-6 and TRBJ2-3; D perhaps matches TRBD1 (6 bases). The source material was naive CD4+ T cells from blood. The CDR3: CASSLVLPRRGRSRYITDTQYF. DNA of the CDR3: TGTGCCAGCAGCTTAGTTCTCCCGCGCAGGGGACGGTCTAGATATATCACAGATACGCAGTATTTT.